Below, 30 T cell receptor beta chains from the same sample are listed, as sequenced in a study of shared clonotypes between healthy human individuals. Clones were read by immunoSEQ multiplex PCR, and TCRdb kept only the in-frame ones, dropping some. The sample includes roughly 570,000 clones, roughly 98% seen only once; the top ten take 0.3%. Naive CD8 populations comprised CD45RO-negative cells positively selected for CCR7, excluding terminally differentiated effector memory CD45RA+ cells. The specimen was naive CD8+ T cells sorted from blood. These receptors were collected from a man aged 25-40 years in good health.

The V and J genes are TRBV5-1 and TRBJ2-1; TRBD2 is a possible D gene (6 bases). The V and J ends lost 1 base and 0 bases respectively, with 8 bases between them. Germline values: CDR1 SGHRS, CDR2 YFSETQ. The CDR3 length is 15 residues. The CDR3 coding sequence is TGCGCCAGCAGCTTGCTTAGCGGCTCCTACAATGAGCAGTTCTTC. Translated: CASSLLSGSYNEQFF.

The chain employs TRBV11-2 and TRBJ2-7; 9 nucleotides line up with TRBD2. Germline CDR1 is SGHAT and CDR2 is FQNNGV. J gave up 2 bases and V 5 bases, and 4 bases lay outside the gene matches. This CDR3 comprises 14 residues. CDR3 DNA: TGTGCCAGCAGCCCTCTAGCGGGGACCTACGAGCAGTACTTC. As protein: CASSPLAGTYEQYF.

The V call is TRBV7-6, the J call TRBJ2-3; no firm D call. This CDR3 contains 14 residues. Germline loops: CDR1 SGHVS, CDR2 FNYEAQ. Between the trimmed V and J ends, which lost 2 bases and 0 bases, there was a span of 6 bases. CDR3 region: CASSLLGSTDTQYF. CDR3 coding DNA: TGTGCCAGCAGCTTACTGGGGAGCACAGATACGCAGTATTTT.

The chain carries TRBV4-1 and TRBJ2-7; D remains ambiguous. Germline V gives CDR1 MGHRA, CDR2 YSYEKL. The CDR3 totals 13 residues. Trimming cost V 0 bases and J 6 bases, with 9 bases left between them. CDR3 sequence reads: CASSQDNPREQYF. The CDR3 DNA reads TGCGCCAGCAGCCAAGATAATCCGCGCGAGCAGTACTTC.

The CDR3 nucleotides are TGTGCCTGGACAGGGACGGAAAATGAGCAGTTCTTC. Amino acids: CAWTGTENEQFF. The chain recombines TRBV30 with TRBJ2-1; possibly TRBD1 or TRBD2 for D (5 bases each). This CDR3 has 12 residues. Germline values: CDR1 GTSNPN, CDR2 SVGIG (reference sequence). V was clipped by 4 bases and J by 7 bases, with 11 bases between them. The variable domain in full, completed from reference TRBV30 and TRBJ2-1, reads SQTIHQWPATLVQPVGSPLSLECTVEGTSNPNLYWYRQAAGRGLQLLFYSVGIGQISSEVPQNLSASRPQDRQFILSSKKLLLSDSGFYLCAWTGTENEQFFGPGTRLTVL.

V is TRBV6-5 and J is TRBJ2-7; no firm D call. Trimming left V 5 bases short and J 3 bases short, with 14 bases between. CDR3 length: 14 residues. The V gene's germline CDR1 is MNHEY and CDR2 SVGAGI. The CDR3, as DNA: TGTGCCAGCAGTATCAGTCGACTGGGCTACGAGCAGTACTTC. Its protein is CASSISRLGYEQYF.

This chain connects TRBV10-2 to TRBJ1-2; a weak D match, TRBD1 (5 bases). The CDR3 has 15 residues. CDR1 and CDR2 from the germline V gene are WSHSY and SAAADI. With 5 bases removed from V and 0 bases from J, the gap between germline ends came to 13 bases. Here the CDR3 reads CASSKGDPANYGYTF. As DNA, the CDR3 is TGCGCCAGCAGTAAAGGGGACCCAGCTAACTATGGCTACACCTTC.

This sequence joins TRBV5-4 and TRBJ2-7; D call uncertain. V was pared by 4 bases and J by 7 bases, with 15 bases between. The CDR3 spans 13 residues. Per the germline V gene, CDR1 is SGHNT and CDR2 is YYREEE (reference sequence). The CDR3, as DNA: TGTGCCAGCAGCCTATTAAGTTTGGGTGAGCAGTACTTC. Its protein product is CASSLLSLGEQYF.

There are a few counts of this clone. The chain joins TRBV6-5 to TRBJ2-7, with 11 bases identical to TRBD2. With 3 bases clipped from V and 5 bases from J, the junction kept 9 bases outside the gene matches. The CDR3 consists of 16 residues. Germline V gene sequence: CDR1 MNHEY, CDR2 SVGAGI. This chain's CDR3 is CASSYGVAGGRDEQYF. The CDR3 region has the DNA TGTGCCAGCAGTTATGGAGTAGCGGGAGGGAGGGACGAGCAGTACTTC.

The chain couples TRBV18 to TRBJ1-3, with 8 bases lining up with TRBD1. Unmatched junction bases numbered 9, after V lost 2 bases and J lost 0 bases. The CDR3 is made up of 18 amino acids. CDR1 is KGHSH and CDR2 is LQKENI in the germline V gene. The CDR3 is CASSPAGGEFISGNTIYF. The CDR3 DNA sequence: TGTGCCAGCTCACCAGCAGGGGGCGAGTTCATCTCTGGAAACACCATATATTTT. The whole variable domain, remainder taken from reference TRBV18 and TRBJ1-3, is NAGVMQNPRHLVRRRGQEARLRCSPMKGHSHVYWYRQLPEEGLKFMVYLQKENIIDESGMPKERFSAEFPKEGPSILRIQQVVRGDSAAYFCASSPAGGEFISGNTIYFGEGSWLTVV.

The V and J genes are TRBV4-3 and TRBJ2-1, with a possible D match to TRBD2 (5 bases). With 2 bases removed from V and 8 bases from J, the gap between germline ends came to 13 bases. Germline assignment: CDR1 LGHNA and CDR2 YSLEER. The CDR3 consists of 14 residues. The CDR3 DNA is TGCGCCAGCAGCCAAACGGACTGGCTGGATGAGCAGTTCTTC. Translated: CASSQTDWLDEQFF.

CDR3 nucleotide sequence: TGTGCCACCAGCAGAGAATGGCAGGAACTGGTTACCGGGGAGCTGTTTTTT. It is translated as CATSREWQELVTGELFF. The J gene is TRBJ2-2, the V gene TRBV15, with D uncertain. This CDR3 has 17 residues. The V and J ends lost 0 bases and 5 bases respectively, with 16 bases between them. The germline V gene has CDR1 LNHNV and CDR2 YYDKDF (reference sequence).

This chain joins TRBV19 and TRBJ1-5; D is undetermined. The CDR3 spans 14 residues. The germline V gene has CDR1 LNHDA and CDR2 SQIVND (reference sequence). V lost 3 bases and J 3 bases, leaving 9 bases between the germline ends. The CDR3 region is CASSMRGNNQPQHF. The CDR3 DNA is TGTGCCAGTAGTATGCGGGGAAACAATCAGCCCCAGCATTTT.

The CDR3 coding sequence is TGTGCCAGCAGCTTTTTGCAGGGTGAAGCTTTCTTT. The encoded protein is CASSFLQGEAFF. V usage is TRBV5-6 and J usage is TRBJ1-1; weak D call: TRBD1 (5 bases). The ends were cut back, 2 bases at V and 7 bases at J, with 9 bases in the middle. The CDR3 is 12 residues long. Germline assignment: CDR1 SGHDT and CDR2 YYEEEE.

The rearrangement uses TRBV25-1 and TRBJ1-1; tentative D call: TRBD1 (6 bases). The V end was cut by 3 bases, the J end by 3 bases, with 8 bases between. Per germline, CDR1 MGHDK and CDR2 SYGVNS. The CDR3 loop spans 13 amino acids. This CDR3 reads CASSEQGYTEAFF. In DNA, the CDR3 is TGTGCCAGCAGTGAGCAGGGGTACACTGAAGCTTTCTTT. Combining the CDR3 with reference TRBV25-1 and TRBJ1-1 gives the whole variable domain EADIYQTPRYLVIGTGKKITLECSQTMGHDKMYWYQQDPGMELHLIHYSYGVNSTEKGDLSSESTVSRIRTEHFPLTLESARPSHTSQYLCASSEQGYTEAFFGQGTRLTVV.

V and J are TRBV7-9 and TRBJ2-7; D possibly corresponds to TRBD2 (7 bases). Germline loops: CDR1 SEHNR, CDR2 FQNEAQ (reference sequence). The CDR3 is 14 residues long. The germline V and J ends were trimmed by 6 bases and 0 bases, with 12 bases remaining between them. The CDR3 loop is CASSPGGPSYEQYF. The CDR3 DNA follows: TGTGCCAGCAGTCCCGGGGGGCCCTCCTACGAGCAGTACTTC.

The V call is TRBV5-1, the J call TRBJ1-4; 9 nucleotides agree with TRBD1. Germline V CDR1 and CDR2: SGHRS, YFSETQ. Trimming at V came to 4 bases and at J to 7 bases, leaving 8 bases not matched to a gene. This CDR3 is built from 15 residues. The CDR3 DNA follows: TGCGCCAGCAGCACTTCCGGGACAGGGCGTGAAAAACTGTTTTTT. Its protein product is CASSTSGTGREKLFF.

The genes are TRBV7-8 and TRBJ2-3, with a tentative D call TRBD2 (5 bases). Per germline, CDR1 SGHVS and CDR2 FQNEAQ. Trimming took 2 bases from V and 1 from J, leaving 13 bases between them. The CDR3 length is 16 residues. This CDR3 reads CASSLRFEGGTDTQYF. The DNA for the CDR3 is TGTGCCAGCAGCTTAAGGTTCGAGGGCGGCACAGATACGCAGTATTTT.

V gene TRBV10-2 combines with J gene TRBJ2-7; D gene uncertain. CDR3 length: 13 amino acids. V shed 6 bases and J shed 3 bases, with 12 bases lying between them. CDR1 is WSHSY, CDR2 SAAADI, per germline. CDR3 loop: CASSPGQIYEQYF. CDR3 DNA sequence: TGCGCCAGCAGCCCCGGGCAGATCTACGAGCAGTACTTC.

Details on this clone: Because the CDR3's place on the DNA is in doubt, the DNA is left out and the CDR3 is given as listed by TCRdb. This chain joins TRBV6-5 and TRBJ2-1; no check of the table's D call, TRBD2, against the DNA was made. CDR1 MNHEY and CDR2 SVGAGI come from the germline V gene. The CDR3 region is 15 residues in length, termini included. CDR3 residues: CASSYNVGSGSIYIF.

This clone was recorded only once. Within the sample, other DNA sequences also encode this same CDR3. This chain links TRBV10-3 with TRBJ2-7, with 8 bases that match TRBD2. In germline, CDR1 is ENHRY, CDR2 SYGVKD. The V segment lost 2 bases and the J segment 0 bases; nucleotides outside the gene matches: 0. This CDR3 comprises 14 residues. The CDR3: CAISESGSSYEQYF. For the CDR3, the DNA is TGTGCCATCAGTGAGAGCGGGAGCTCCTACGAGCAGTACTTC.

Turning to this clone: Other DNA sequences within the sample encode an identical CDR3. The genes are TRBV20-1 and TRBJ1-2; D is undetermined. CDR1 and CDR2 from the germline V gene are DFQATT and SNEGSKA (reference sequence). The CDR3 is 11 residues long. V lost 0 bases to trimming and J lost 5 bases, with 4 bases between them. Here the CDR3 reads CSAREGYGYTF. The CDR3 nucleotides read TGCAGTGCTAGAGAAGGTTATGGCTACACCTTC.

The J gene is TRBJ2-7, the V gene TRBV14; 7 nucleotides agree with TRBD1. Germline V CDR1 and CDR2: SGHDN, FVKESK. V was pared by 1 base and J by 2 bases, with 5 bases of the junction left unmatched. This CDR3 has 15 residues. The CDR3 nucleotides are TGTGCCAGCAGCCAAGTGGGGACAGCAGCCTACGAGCAGTACTTC. It specifies CASSQVGTAAYEQYF.

The CDR3 is CASRPDRTGGENEQFF. The DNA for the CDR3 is TGTGCCAGCAGACCCGACCGGACAGGGGGAGAAAATGAGCAGTTCTTC. The chain is built from TRBV28 and TRBJ2-1, with 10 nucleotides matching TRBD1. J was trimmed by 7 bases and V by 6 bases; bases with no gene match: 12. CDR1 is MDHEN, CDR2 SYDVKM, per germline. This CDR3 region has 16 residues.

The chain links TRBV7-8 to TRBJ1-3; no reliable D call. Between the trimmed V and J ends, which lost 0 bases and 0 bases, there was a span of 12 bases. The germline CDR1 and CDR2 sequences are SGHVS and FQNEAQ. This CDR3 is built from 17 residues. The CDR3: CASSLALGGGSGNTIYF. DNA for the CDR3: TGTGCCAGCAGCTTAGCCCTAGGTGGAGGCTCTGGAAACACCATATATTTT.

CDR3 bases: TGTGCCAGCAGCCAGGTGGTGGGACAGTTCAATGAGCAGTTCTTC. Translated: CASSQVVGQFNEQFF. The V gene is TRBV7-3, the J gene TRBJ2-1; TRBD1 aligns across 7 bases. CDR1 is SGHTA, CDR2 FQGTGA, per germline. Losses at the gene ends were 5 bases for V and 6 bases for J; bases not matched to a gene: 10. This CDR3 has 15 amino acids.

This clone was recorded only once. The chain couples TRBV29-1 to TRBJ1-5; no definite D call. This CDR3 region has 12 residues. In germline, CDR1 is SQVTM, CDR2 ANQGSEA. V was pared by 0 bases and J by 5 bases, with 5 bases between. The CDR3 DNA sequence: TGCAGCGTTGAAGACGGGGATCAGCCCCAGCATTTT. Encoded protein: CSVEDGDQPQHF.

The chain joins TRBV14 to TRBJ2-1; no clear D gene. Trimming removed 2 bases at V and 10 bases at J, with 21 bases between. The germline V gene has CDR1 SGHDN and CDR2 FVKESK. The CDR3 has 16 residues. The CDR3 region has the DNA TGTGCCAGCAGCCAACTTGATGGACCACGTCGTAGCGAGCAGTTCTTC. It is translated as CASSQLDGPRRSEQFF.

CDR3 sequence (DNA): TGTGCCAGCAGCTTAAATCCGACAGATACGCAGTATTTT. Protein: CASSLNPTDTQYF. The rearrangement joins TRBV7-9 to TRBJ2-3; D remains ambiguous. This CDR3 is 13 amino acids long. The germline CDR1 and CDR2 sequences are SEHNR and FQNEAQ (reference sequence). V gave up 2 bases and J gave up 3 bases, with 6 bases separating them.

The rearrangement uses TRBV14 and TRBJ2-7; D may be TRBD1 (5 bases). The V gene lost 3 bases and the J gene lost 0 bases, with 9 bases spanning the gap. In germline, CDR1 is SGHDN, CDR2 FVKESK. CDR3 length equals 14 residues. The CDR3, as DNA: TGTGCCAGCAGCCAGACAGAGTTCTCCTACGAGCAGTACTTC. Translating it yields CASSQTEFSYEQYF.